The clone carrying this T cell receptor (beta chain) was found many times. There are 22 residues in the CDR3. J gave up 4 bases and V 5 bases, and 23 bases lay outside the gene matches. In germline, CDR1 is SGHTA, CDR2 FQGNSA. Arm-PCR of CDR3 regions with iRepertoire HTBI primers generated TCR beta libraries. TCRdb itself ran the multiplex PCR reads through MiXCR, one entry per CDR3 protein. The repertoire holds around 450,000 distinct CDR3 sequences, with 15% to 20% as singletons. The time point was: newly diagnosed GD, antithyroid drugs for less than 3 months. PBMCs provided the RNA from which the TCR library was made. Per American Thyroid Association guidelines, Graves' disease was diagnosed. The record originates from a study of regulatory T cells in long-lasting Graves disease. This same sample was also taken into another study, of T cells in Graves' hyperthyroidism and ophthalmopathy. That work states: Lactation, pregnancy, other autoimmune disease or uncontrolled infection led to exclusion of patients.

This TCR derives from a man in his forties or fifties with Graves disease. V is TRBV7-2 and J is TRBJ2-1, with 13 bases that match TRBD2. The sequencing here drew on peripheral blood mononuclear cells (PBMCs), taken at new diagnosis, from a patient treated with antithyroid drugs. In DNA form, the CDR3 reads TGTGCCAGCAGCCGGTCCAGCGGCGGGGGACTAGCGGGAAGTTGGTCATACAATGAGCAGTTCTTC. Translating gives CASSRSSGGGLAGSWSYNEQFF.